A selection of T cell receptor beta chains follows, all from one sample in a study of T cell responses to AZD1222 COVID-19 vaccine. Data came from immunoSEQ multiplex PCR; TCRdb stores just in-frame clones and leaves some out. In the table there are 95,000 to 100,000 clones, approximately 86% of which are singletons. This sample comprised peripheral blood, obtained on day 0 of AZD1222 vaccination. These receptors all come from an adult in good health. Each CDR3 is given with its conserved first and last residue.

j_call	v_call	cdr3_aa
TRBJ2-1	TRBV10-3	CAISVTGKGGYEQFF
TRBJ2-2	TRBV24-1	CATSDLRSGTEFTGELFF
TRBJ1-6	TRBV3-1/TRBV3-2	CASSLDRASSPLHF
TRBJ2-3	TRBV6-1	CASSEGFATDTQYF
TRBJ2-7	TRBV2	CASSQAGIYEQYF
TRBJ1-5	TRBV27	CASSLSYGQGKGNQPQHF
TRBJ2-1	TRBV20-1	CSARPYNEQFF
TRBJ1-5	TRBV29-1	CSVSGHDNQPQHF
TRBJ1-4	TRBV7-2	CASSLGLREKLFF
TRBJ2-1	TRBV28	CASSPWTSGRDSYNEQFF
TRBJ1-4	TRBV27	CASSPQGVVSGDEKLFF
TRBJ2-5	TRBV13	CASARVFETQYF
TRBJ2-3	TRBV19	CASSGGLEGTPSTDTQYF
TRBJ2-2	TRBV4-3	CASSQELPFTGELFF
TRBJ1-5	TRBV27	CASSDRGGNQPQHF
TRBJ2-7	TRBV20-1	CSAGVEQYF
TRBJ2-1	TRBV5-4	CASSLKGGNEQFF
TRBJ2-2	TRBV5-6	CASSLWDFYTGELFF
TRBJ2-3	TRBV24-1	CATSDSPGQGRLPDTQYF
TRBJ1-1	TRBV29-1	CSVEANRAGDTEAFF
TRBJ1-4	TRBV2	CASGEGGATNEKLFF
TRBJ1-2	TRBV7-9	CASSLFVPGYGYTF
TRBJ1-3	TRBV18	CASSPPLGASGNTIYF
TRBJ1-6	TRBV11-2	CASSDQGASYNSPLHF
TRBJ1-1	TRBV19	CASNNTPGTEAFF
TRBJ2-3	TRBV7-2	CASSGPPGLPSTDTQYF
TRBJ1-2	TRBV9	CASSVAQGSAYGYTF
TRBJ1-6	TRBV4-3	CASSQFFSSSPLHF
TRBJ1-1	TRBV30	CAWSAQGVTEAFF
TRBJ1-1	TRBV6-5	CASRSRGTEAFF
TRBJ1-1	TRBV6-5	CASSYQAGGNTEAFF
TRBJ2-5	TRBV5-8	CASSLVELGTQYF
TRBJ1-3	TRBV30	CAWSTYGTDGNTIYF
TRBJ2-2	TRBV6-5	CASRAGQGFGELFF
TRBJ2-5	TRBV4-3	CASSQLAGGGETQYF
TRBJ2-7	TRBV12-2	CASRPTEGNLVYEQYF
TRBJ2-5	TRBV6-6	CASGRAEQETQYF
TRBJ2-2	TRBV7-2	CASSSLRQLSNTGELFF
TRBJ1-5	TRBV7-2	CASSLVPEQPGPQHF
TRBJ2-7	TRBV7-2	CASSAGLVGEQYF
TRBJ2-1	TRBV19	CASTTSGGVWTYNEQFF
TRBJ2-7	TRBV7-2	CASSFSPGQPYEQYF